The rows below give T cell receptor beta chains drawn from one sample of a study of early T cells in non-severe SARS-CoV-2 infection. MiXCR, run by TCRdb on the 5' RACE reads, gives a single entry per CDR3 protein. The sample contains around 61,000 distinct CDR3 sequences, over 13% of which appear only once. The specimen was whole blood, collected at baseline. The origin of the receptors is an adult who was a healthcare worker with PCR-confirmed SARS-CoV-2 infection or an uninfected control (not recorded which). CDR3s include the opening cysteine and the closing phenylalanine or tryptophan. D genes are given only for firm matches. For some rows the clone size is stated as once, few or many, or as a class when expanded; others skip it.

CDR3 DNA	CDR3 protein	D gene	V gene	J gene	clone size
TGTGCCAGCAGCACCCGACCCTACGAGCAGTACTTC	CASSTRPYEQYF	.	TRBV7-9	TRBJ2-7	many
TGTGCCAGCAGTTTTGGCAGGGTGGTGAATGAGCAGTTCTTC	CASSFGRVVNEQFF	.	TRBV12-3/TRBV12-4	TRBJ2-1	few
TGCAGTGCTTATCGACTAGCGGGCGCCAATAACAAACTGCAGTTCTTC	CSAYRLAGANNKLQFF	TRBD2	TRBV20-1	TRBJ2-1	.
TGTGCCAGCAGCCTCCACCAGGGACCTCAGCCCCAGCATTTT	CASSLHQGPQPQHF	.	TRBV28	TRBJ1-5	many
TGCGCCAGCAGCCCGGCGGCAGGGGGGAGCACTGAAGCTTTCTTT	CASSPAAGGSTEAFF	TRBD1	TRBV5-1	TRBJ1-1	few
TGTGCCATCAGTGACGGGAGGGCAACAGATACGCAGTATTTT	CAISDGRATDTQYF	TRBD2	TRBV10-3	TRBJ2-3	few
TGTGCCAGCAGTTTACGGGGTACAGGGGGGTCCTACGAGCAGTACTTC	CASSLRGTGGSYEQYF	TRBD1	TRBV27	TRBJ2-7	few
TGCGCCAGCAGCTTCTCCGGGCGTAGGGAAGAGGCTTTCTTT	CASSFSGRREEAFF	.	TRBV5-1	TRBJ1-1	few
TGTGCCAGCAGCTTATCACCAGTCGTCGGCTACGAGCAGTACTTC	CASSLSPVVGYEQYF	.	TRBV7-8	TRBJ2-7	.
TGCAGCGTTGAGGCTCTAGCGGGATCCGGGGAGCTGTTTTTT	CSVEALAGSGELFF	TRBD2	TRBV29-1	TRBJ2-2	.
TGCAGCATCAACCGGGACAGTCTCACAGATACGCAGTATTTT	CSINRDSLTDTQYF	TRBD1	TRBV29-1	TRBJ2-3	.
TGCGCCAGCAGCACGTACAATGAGCAGTTCTTC	CASSTYNEQFF	.	TRBV4-1	TRBJ2-1	.
TGTGCCAGCAGCTTCGGGCGGGGGGGCCCTTCTAGCACAGATACGCAGTATTTT	CASSFGRGGPSSTDTQYF	TRBD2	TRBV11-2	TRBJ2-3	.
TGCGCCAGCAGCCCCGGGACACATGATCAGCCCCAGCATTTT	CASSPGTHDQPQHF	.	TRBV5-1	TRBJ1-5	.
TGCGCCAGCAGCCAAGATGTGCAGGGGGCTGTGAACACTGAAGCTTTCTTT	CASSQDVQGAVNTEAFF	TRBD1	TRBV4-1	TRBJ1-1	.
TGTGCCAGCAGCCGGAGCCGGGACTTTGGAAACATTCAGTACTTC	CASSRSRDFGNIQYF	.	TRBV7-6	TRBJ2-4	.
TGTGCCAGCAGACTAGTAGGGTACAATGAGCAGTTCTTC	CASRLVGYNEQFF	.	TRBV7-2	TRBJ2-1	.
TGTGCTAGTGGTTTGCCAGGACAGGGGAGGAACGAGCAGTACTTC	CASGLPGQGRNEQYF	TRBD1	TRBV12-5	TRBJ2-7	.
TGTGCCTGGGGCCCGGGACAGGGGGCCTATAATTCACCCCTCCACTTT	CAWGPGQGAYNSPLHF	TRBD1	TRBV30	TRBJ1-6	.
TGTGCCAGCACCACCGTGGCATTTAATCAGCCCCAGCATTTT	CASTTVAFNQPQHF	.	TRBV12-3/TRBV12-4	TRBJ1-5	few
TGTGCCATCAGTGATCCCGGGACTTCCGGCACAGATACGCAGTATTTT	CAISDPGTSGTDTQYF	.	TRBV10-3	TRBJ2-3	.
TGTGCCAGCAGCCAAGATCCGACTAGCGGGAGGGTTCCGGCCTACGAGCAGTACTTC	CASSQDPTSGRVPAYEQYF	TRBD2	TRBV3-1	TRBJ2-7	many
TGTGCCAGCAGCCCTACCCTAGGGGAAGGGTCATTAAAACTGTTTTTT	CASSPTLGEGSLKLFF	.	TRBV7-9	TRBJ1-4	.
TGTGCCAGCTGCCCGGGAGCCCTAGACGTAGATACGCAGTATTTT	CASCPGALDVDTQYF	.	TRBV6-2/TRBV6-3	TRBJ2-3	.
TGCGCCAGCAGCTTGGAGTTCTCCGCCTCTGGAAACACCATATATTTT	CASSLEFSASGNTIYF	.	TRBV5-1	TRBJ1-3	.
TGCAGCGCCGACCCCCGGGACAGGGGAAATGAGCAGTTCTTC	CSADPRDRGNEQFF	TRBD1	TRBV29-1	TRBJ2-1	.
TGTGCCAGCACAGGCACAGGAGCGGATACGCAGTATTTT	CASTGTGADTQYF	.	TRBV2	TRBJ2-3	.
TGTGCCACCAGTGATGGGGGCCAGCCGTACAATGAGCAGTTCTTC	CATSDGGQPYNEQFF	.	TRBV24-1	TRBJ2-1	few
TGTGCCAGCAGCTTAGTGCGCGGGACTAGGGAGCAGTACTTC	CASSLVRGTREQYF	TRBD2	TRBV11-2	TRBJ2-7	.
TGTGCCAGCAGTGCCCCGCCCCTCGGACAGGAGGTAGCTTTCTTT	CASSAPPLGQEVAFF	TRBD1	TRBV2	TRBJ1-1	few
TGCGCCAGCAGCCAACAGTTGGCGGGACCCGGGACAGGTTTTTCCCGGGAGCAGTTCTTC	CASSQQLAGPGTGFSREQFF	TRBD1	TRBV4-1	TRBJ2-1	.
TGCAGTGCTAGTCCAATTCTTGTAGCCAAAAACATTCAGTACTTC	CSASPILVAKNIQYF	.	TRBV20-1	TRBJ2-4	.
TGTGCCACCCCGGACAGGGAGGGAGATGGCAATCAGCCCCAGCATTTT	CATPDREGDGNQPQHF	.	TRBV21-1	TRBJ1-5	few
TGTGCCAGCAGCTTAGCAGTCACAGATACGCAGTATTTT	CASSLAVTDTQYF	.	TRBV7-9	TRBJ2-3	few
TGTGCCAGCAGAGTTAGGGGGATGGATACGCAGTATTTT	CASRVRGMDTQYF	.	TRBV7-8	TRBJ2-3	few
TGTGCCAGCTCACCCCTAGTGGGAGATACGCAGTATTTT	CASSPLVGDTQYF	.	TRBV18	TRBJ2-3	.
TGTGCCAGCAGCCAAGGTCTGAAGGGATGGATAAACACCGGGGAGCTGTTTTTT	CASSQGLKGWINTGELFF	.	TRBV16	TRBJ2-2	.
TGTGCCAGTAGTAGGACAGGGATCAATCAGCCCCAGCATTTT	CASSRTGINQPQHF	TRBD1	TRBV19	TRBJ1-5	many